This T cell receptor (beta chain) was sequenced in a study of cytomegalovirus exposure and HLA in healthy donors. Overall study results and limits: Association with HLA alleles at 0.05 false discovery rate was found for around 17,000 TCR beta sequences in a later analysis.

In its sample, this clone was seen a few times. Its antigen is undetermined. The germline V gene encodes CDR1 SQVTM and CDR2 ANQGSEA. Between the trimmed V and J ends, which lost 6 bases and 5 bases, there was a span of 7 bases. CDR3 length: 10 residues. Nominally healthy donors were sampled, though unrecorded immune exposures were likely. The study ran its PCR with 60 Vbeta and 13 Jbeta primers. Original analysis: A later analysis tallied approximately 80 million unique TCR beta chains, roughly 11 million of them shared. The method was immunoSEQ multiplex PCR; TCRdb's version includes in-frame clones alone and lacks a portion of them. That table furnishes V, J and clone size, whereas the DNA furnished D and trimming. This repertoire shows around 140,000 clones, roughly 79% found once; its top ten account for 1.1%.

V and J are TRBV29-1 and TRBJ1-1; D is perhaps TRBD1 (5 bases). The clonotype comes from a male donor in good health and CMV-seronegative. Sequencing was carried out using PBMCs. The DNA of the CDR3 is TGCAGCGTGGGGGGTACTGAAGCTTTCTTT. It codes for CSVGGTEAFF. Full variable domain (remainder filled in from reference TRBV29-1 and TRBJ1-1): SAVISQKPSRDICQRGTSLTIQCQVDSQVTMMFWYRQQPGQSLTLIATANQGSEATYESGFVIDKFPISRPNLTFSTLTVSNMSPEDSSIYLCSVGGTEAFFGQGTRLTVV.